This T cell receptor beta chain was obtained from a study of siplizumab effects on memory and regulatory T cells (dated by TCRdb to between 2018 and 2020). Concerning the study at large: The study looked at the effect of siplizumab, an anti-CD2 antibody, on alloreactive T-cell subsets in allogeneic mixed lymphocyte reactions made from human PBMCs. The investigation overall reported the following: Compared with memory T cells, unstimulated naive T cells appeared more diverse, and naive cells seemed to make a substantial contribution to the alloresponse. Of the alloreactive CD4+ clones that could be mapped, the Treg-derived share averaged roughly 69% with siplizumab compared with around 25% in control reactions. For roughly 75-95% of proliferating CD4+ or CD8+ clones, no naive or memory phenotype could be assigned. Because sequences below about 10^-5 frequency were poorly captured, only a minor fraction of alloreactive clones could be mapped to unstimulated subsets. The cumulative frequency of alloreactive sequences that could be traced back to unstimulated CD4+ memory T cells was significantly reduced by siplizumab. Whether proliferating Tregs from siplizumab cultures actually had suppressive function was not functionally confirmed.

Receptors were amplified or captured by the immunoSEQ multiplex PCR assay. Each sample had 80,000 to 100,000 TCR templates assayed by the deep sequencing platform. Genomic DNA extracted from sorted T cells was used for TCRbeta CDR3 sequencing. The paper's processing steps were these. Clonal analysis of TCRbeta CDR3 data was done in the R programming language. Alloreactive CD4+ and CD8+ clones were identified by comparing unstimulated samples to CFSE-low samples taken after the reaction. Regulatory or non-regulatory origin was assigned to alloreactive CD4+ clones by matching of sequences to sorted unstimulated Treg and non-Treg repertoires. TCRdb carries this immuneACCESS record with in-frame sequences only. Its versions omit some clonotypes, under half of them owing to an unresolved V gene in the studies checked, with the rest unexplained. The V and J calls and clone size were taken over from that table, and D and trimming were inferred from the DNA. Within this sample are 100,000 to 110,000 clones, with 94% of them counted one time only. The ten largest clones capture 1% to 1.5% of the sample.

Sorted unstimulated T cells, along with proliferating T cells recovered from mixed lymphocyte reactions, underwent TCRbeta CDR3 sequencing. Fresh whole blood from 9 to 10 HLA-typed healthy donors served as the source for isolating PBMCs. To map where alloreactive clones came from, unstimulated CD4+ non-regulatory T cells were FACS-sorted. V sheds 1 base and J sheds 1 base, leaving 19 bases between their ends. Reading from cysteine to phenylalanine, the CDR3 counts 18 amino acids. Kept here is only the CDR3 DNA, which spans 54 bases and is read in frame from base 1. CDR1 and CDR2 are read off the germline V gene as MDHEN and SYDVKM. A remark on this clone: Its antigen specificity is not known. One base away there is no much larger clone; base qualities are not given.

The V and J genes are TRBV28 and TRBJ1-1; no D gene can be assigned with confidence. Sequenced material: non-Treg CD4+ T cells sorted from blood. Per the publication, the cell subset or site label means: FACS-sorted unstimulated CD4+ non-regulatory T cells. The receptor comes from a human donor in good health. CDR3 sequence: CASSLFPKTSLRNTEAFF. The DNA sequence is TGTGCCAGCAGTTTATTCCCCAAGACATCTCTCCGGAACACTGAAGCTTTCTTT. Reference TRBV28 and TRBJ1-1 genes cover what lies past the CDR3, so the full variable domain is DVKVTQSSRYLVKRTGEKVFLECVQDMDHENMFWYRQDPGLGLRLIYFSYDVKMKEKGDIPEGYSVSREKKERFSLILESASTNQTSMYLCASSLFPKTSLRNTEAFFGQGTRLTVV.